The clone carrying this TCR beta chain has only a few counts. RNA transcripts were the template for amplifying TCR beta CDR3 regions. TCR CDR3 underwent first-round RT-PCR with the HTBI primer set. TCRdb reprocessed the multiplex PCR reads via MiXCR and lists one record per CDR3 protein. The table includes around 570,000 distinct CDR3 sequences, 15% to 20% detected once. In making diagnoses, clinical symptoms, serum thyroxine and TRAb, thyroid ultrasound and orbital computed tomography were all used. The sample is drawn from a study of T cells in Graves' hyperthyroidism and ophthalmopathy. This CDR3 has 15 residues. Germline V CDR1 and CDR2: SGHRS, YFSETQ. Trimming pared 4 bases from V and 0 bases from J, leaving 10 bases between.

This receptor was obtained from a man aged 35-49 years with Graves' ophthalmopathy. The V and J genes are TRBV5-1 and TRBJ2-2; D might be TRBD1 (5 bases). Sequencing was done on a sample of blood. The CDR3 spells CASSVQDPNTGELFF. CDR3 sequence (DNA): TGCGCCAGCAGCGTACAGGACCCGAACACCGGGGAGCTGTTTTTT.